This T cell receptor beta chain was identified during a study of cytomegalovirus exposure and HLA in healthy donors. Study outcomes and limitations: Per published reports, the classifier diagnosed cytomegalovirus status with high specificity and sensitivity. TRBV6-2, TRBV6-3 and some other V segments were excluded as indistinguishable.

The PCR was carried out with 60 Vbeta primers and 13 Jbeta primers. Clones were sequenced by immunoSEQ multiplex PCR, and TCRdb holds only the in-frame ones, with some missing. The sample contains about 190,000 clones, around 80% of which appear only once. This clone was recorded once. Its target is unknown. At the time of sampling, donors were nominally healthy, though unrecorded immune exposures were likely. The germline gives CDR1 SGHDN, CDR2 FVKESK. Trimming stripped 5 bases from V and 2 bases from J, with 15 bases between. This CDR3 has 15 amino acids. The chain recombines TRBV14 with TRBJ1-2; a weak D match, TRBD1 (6 bases). Sample: PBMCs. This TCR was recovered from a man between 18 and 35 years old in good health and CMV-seronegative. CDR3 sequence (DNA): TGTGCCAGCAGCAGGGGGGGGCCACAGAACTATGGCTACACCTTC. Translated: CASSRGGPQNYGYTF.